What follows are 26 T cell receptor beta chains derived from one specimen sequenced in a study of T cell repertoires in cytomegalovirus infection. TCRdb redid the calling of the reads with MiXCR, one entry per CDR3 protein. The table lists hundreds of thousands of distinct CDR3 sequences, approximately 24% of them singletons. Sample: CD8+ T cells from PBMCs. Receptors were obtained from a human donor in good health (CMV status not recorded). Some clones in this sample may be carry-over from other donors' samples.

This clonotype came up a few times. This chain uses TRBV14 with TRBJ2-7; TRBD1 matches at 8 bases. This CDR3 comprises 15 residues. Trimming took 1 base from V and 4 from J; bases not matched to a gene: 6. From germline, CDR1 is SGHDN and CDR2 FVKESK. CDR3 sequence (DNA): TGTGCCAGCAGCCAAGGGGCAGGGGGCGAATACGAGCAGTACGTC. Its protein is CASSQGAGGEYEQYV.

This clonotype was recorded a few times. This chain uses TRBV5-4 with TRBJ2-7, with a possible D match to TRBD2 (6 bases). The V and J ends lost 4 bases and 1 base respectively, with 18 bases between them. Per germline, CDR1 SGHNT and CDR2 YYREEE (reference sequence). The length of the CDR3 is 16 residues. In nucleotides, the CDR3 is TGTGCCAGCAGCCCGGACTACCTCTCCTCTTCCTACGAGCAGTACTTC. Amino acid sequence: CASSPDYLSSSYEQYF.

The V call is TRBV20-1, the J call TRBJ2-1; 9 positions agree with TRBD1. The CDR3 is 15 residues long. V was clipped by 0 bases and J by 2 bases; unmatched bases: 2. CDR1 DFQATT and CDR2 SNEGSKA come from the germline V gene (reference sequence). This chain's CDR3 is CSARDRDRAYNEQFF. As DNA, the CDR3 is TGCAGTGCTAGAGATAGGGACAGGGCCTACAATGAGCAGTTCTTC.

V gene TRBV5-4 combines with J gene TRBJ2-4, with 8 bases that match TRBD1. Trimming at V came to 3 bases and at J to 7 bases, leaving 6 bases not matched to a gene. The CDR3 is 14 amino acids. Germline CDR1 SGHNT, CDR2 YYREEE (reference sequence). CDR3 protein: CASSSGQEGNIQYF. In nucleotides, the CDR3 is TGTGCCAGCAGCTCGGGACAGGAGGGGAACATTCAGTACTTC. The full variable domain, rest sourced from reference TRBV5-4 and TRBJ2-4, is ETGVTQSPTHLIKTRGQQVTLRCSSQSGHNTVSWYQQALGQGPQFIFQYYREEENGRGNFPPRFSGLQFPNYSSELNVNALELDDSALYLCASSSGQEGNIQYFGAGTRLSVL.

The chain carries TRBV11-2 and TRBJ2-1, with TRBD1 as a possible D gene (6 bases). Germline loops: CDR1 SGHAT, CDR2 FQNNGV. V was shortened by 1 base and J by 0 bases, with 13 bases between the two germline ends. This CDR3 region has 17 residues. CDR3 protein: CASSLGGQTSSYNEQFF. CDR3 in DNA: TGTGCCAGCAGCTTAGGAGGACAGACCAGCTCCTACAATGAGCAGTTCTTC.

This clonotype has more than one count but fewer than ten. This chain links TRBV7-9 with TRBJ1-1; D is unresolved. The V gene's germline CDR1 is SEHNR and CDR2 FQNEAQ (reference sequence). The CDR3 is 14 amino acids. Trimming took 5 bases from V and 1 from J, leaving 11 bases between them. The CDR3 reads CASSILTRNTEAFF. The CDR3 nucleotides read TGTGCCAGCAGCATCCTGACGAGGAACACTGAAGCTTTCTTT.

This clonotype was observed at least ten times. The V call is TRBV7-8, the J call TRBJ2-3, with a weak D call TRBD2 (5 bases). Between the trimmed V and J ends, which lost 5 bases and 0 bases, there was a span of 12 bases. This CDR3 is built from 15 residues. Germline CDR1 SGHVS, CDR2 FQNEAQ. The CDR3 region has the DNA TGTGCCAGCAGCCAACTTGCGGGTAGCACAGATACGCAGTATTTT. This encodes CASSQLAGSTDTQYF.

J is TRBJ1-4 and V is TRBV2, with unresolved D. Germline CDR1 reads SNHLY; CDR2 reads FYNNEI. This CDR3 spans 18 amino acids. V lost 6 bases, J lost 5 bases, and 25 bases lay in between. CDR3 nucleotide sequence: TGTGCCAGCAGAATCGACCTTAGGGATCCCACTTTAAATGAAAAACTGTTTTTT. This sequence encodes CASRIDLRDPTLNEKLFF.

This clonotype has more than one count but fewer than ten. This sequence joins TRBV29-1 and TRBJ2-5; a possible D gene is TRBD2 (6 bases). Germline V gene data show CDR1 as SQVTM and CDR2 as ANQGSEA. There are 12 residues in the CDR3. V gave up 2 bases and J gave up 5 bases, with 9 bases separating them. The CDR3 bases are TGCAGCGTTGAAAAAGGAGGGGAGACCCAGTACTTC. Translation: CSVEKGGETQYF.

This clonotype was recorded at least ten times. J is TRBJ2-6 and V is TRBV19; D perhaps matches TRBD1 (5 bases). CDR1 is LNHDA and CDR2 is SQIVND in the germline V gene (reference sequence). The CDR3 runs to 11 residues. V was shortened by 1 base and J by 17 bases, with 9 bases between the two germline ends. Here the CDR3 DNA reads TGTGCCAGTAGTATAGGACCAGGGATGACTTTC. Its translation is CASSIGPGMTF.

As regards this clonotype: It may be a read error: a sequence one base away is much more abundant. The CDR3 is CASSPPDRLNTEAFF. DNA for the CDR3: TGTGCCAGCAGCCCCCCGGACAGGTTGAACACTGAAGCTTTCTTT. This chain joins TRBV5-6 and TRBJ1-1; 7 bases align to TRBD1. The CDR3 length is 15 residues. The trim removed 4 bases at V and 0 bases at J, leaving 6 bases unmatched. CDR1 is SGHDT, CDR2 YYEEEE, per germline.

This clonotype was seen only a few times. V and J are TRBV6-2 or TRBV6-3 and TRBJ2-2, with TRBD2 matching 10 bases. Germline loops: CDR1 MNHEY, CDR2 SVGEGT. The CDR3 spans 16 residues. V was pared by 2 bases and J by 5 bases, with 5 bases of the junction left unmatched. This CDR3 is CASSYPSGGWTGELFF. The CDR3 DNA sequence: TGTGCCAGCAGTTACCCTAGCGGGGGATGGACCGGGGAGCTGTTTTTT.

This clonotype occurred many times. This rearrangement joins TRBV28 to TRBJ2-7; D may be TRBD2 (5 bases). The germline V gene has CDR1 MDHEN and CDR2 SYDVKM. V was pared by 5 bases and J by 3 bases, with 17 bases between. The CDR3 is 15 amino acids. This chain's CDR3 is CASSPLPGRGYEQYV. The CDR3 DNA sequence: TGTGCCAGCAGTCCCCTCCCTGGCCGGGGCTACGAGCAGTACGTC.

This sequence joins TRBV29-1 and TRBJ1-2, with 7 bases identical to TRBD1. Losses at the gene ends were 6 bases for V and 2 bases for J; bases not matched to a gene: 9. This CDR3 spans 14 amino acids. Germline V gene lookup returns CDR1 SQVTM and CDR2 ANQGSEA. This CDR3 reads CSVPDREMNYGYTF. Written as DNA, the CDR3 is TGCAGCGTCCCAGACAGGGAAATGAACTATGGCTACACCTTC.

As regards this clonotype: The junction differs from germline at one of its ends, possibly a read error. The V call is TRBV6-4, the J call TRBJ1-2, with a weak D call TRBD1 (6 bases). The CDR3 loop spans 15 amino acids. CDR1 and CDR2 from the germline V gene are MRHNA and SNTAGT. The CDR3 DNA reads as TGTGCCAGCAGTGGTTCAGGGGAAGGTTCCTATAGCTACACCTTC. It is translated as CASSGSGEGSYSYTF.

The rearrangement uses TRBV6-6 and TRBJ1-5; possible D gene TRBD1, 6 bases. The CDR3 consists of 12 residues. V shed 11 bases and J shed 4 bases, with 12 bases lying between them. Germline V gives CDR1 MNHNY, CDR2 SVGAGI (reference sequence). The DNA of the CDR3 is TGTGCCGGGGGCGAGGGGAATCAGCCCCAGCATTTT. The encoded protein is CAGGEGNQPQHF.

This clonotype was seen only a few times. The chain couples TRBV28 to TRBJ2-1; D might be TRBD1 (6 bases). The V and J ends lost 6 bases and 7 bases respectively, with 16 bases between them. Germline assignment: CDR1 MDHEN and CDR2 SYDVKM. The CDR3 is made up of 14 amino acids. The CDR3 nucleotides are TGTGCCAGCAGGGAGCAGGGGTCGGGGAATGAGCAGTTCTTC. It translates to CASREQGSGNEQFF.

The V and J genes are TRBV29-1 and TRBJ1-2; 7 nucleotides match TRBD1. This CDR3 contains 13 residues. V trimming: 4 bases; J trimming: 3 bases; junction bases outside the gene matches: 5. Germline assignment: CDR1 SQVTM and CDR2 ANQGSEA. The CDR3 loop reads CSVGTGSDYGYTF. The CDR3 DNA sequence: TGCAGCGTTGGGACAGGCAGCGACTATGGCTACACCTTC.

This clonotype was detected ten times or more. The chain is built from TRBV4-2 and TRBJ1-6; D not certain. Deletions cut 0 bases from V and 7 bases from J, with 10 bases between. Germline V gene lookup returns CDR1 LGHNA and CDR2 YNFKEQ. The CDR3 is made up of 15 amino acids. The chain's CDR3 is CASSQEVGSNSPLHF. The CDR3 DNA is TGTGCCAGCAGCCAAGAAGTAGGCAGCAATTCACCCCTCCACTTT.

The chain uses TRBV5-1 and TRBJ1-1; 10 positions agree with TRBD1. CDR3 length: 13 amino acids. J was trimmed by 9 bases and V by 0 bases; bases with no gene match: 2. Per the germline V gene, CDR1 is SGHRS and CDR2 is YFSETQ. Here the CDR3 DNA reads TGCGCCAGCAGCTTGGGACAGGGGGCGCAAGCTTTCTTT. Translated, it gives CASSLGQGAQAFF.

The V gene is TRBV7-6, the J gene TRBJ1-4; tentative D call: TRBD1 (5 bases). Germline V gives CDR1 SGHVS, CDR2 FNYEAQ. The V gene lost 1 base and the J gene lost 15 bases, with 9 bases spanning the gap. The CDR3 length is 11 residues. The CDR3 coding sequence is TGTGCCAGCAGCTTAGGGAGGGACGTGTTTTTT. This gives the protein CASSLGRDVFF. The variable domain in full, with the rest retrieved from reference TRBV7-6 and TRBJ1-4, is GAGVSQSPRYKVTKRGQDVALRCDPISGHVSLYWYRQALGQGPEFLTYFNYEAQQDKSGLPNDRFSAERPEGSISTLTIQRTEQRDSAMYRCASSLGRDVFFGSGTQLSVL.

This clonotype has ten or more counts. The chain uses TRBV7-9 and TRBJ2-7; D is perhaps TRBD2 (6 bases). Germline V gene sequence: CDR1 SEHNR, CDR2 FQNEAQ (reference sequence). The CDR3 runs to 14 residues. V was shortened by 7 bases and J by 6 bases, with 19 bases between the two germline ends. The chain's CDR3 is CASTSVGGIGEQYF. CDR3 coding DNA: TGTGCCAGCACCTCTGTTGGGGGGATCGGCGAGCAGTACTTC.

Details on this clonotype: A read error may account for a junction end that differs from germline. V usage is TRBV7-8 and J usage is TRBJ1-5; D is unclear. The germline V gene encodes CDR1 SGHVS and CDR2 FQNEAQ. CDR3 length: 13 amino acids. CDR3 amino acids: CASNLDSNQPQHF. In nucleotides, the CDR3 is TGTGCCAGCAACTTAGATAGCAATCAGCCCCAGCATTTT. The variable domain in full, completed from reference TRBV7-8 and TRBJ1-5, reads GAGVSQSPRYKVAKRGQDVALRCDPISGHVSLFWYQQALGQGPEFLTYFQNEAQLDKSGLPSDRFFAERPEGSVSTLKIQRTQQEDSAVYLCASNLDSNQPQHFGDGTRLSIL.

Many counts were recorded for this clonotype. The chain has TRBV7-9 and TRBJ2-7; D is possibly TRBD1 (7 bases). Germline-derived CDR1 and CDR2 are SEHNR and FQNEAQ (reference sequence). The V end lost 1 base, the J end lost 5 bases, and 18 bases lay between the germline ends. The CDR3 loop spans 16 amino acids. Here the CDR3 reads CASSLVSQGGWNEQYF. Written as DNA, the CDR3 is TGTGCCAGCAGCTTAGTCTCCCAGGGGGGATGGAACGAGCAGTACTTC.

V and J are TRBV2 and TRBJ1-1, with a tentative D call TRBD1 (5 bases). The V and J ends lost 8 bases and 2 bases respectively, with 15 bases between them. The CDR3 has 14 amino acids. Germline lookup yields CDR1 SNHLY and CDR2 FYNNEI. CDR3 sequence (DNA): TGTGCCAGCTACTTAGGGGACTTTAACACTGAAGCTTTCTTT. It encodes CASYLGDFNTEAFF.

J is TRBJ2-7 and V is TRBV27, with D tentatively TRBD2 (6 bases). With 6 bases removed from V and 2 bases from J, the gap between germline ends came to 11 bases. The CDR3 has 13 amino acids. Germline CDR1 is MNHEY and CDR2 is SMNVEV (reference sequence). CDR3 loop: CASRLGLAYEQYF. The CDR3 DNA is TGTGCCAGCAGATTGGGACTCGCCTACGAGCAGTACTTC.